A single sample is the source of the 2 T cell receptor beta chains below, sequenced in a study of shared clonotypes between healthy human individuals. This table comes from immunoSEQ multiplex PCR, and its TCRdb copy is limited to in-frame clones, with some not included. The sample contains over 2 million clones, around 92% of which appear only once. The sample comprised naive CD4+ T cells from PBMCs. Documented subset: CD45RA+ positively selected. Every receptor here comes from a man between 18 and 29 years old in good health. Some clones in this sample may be carry-over from other donors' samples.

The chain couples TRBV5-4 to TRBJ2-1, with no clear D. V was cut by 2 bases and J by 8 bases, with 11 bases left in between. The CDR3 sequence is 13 residues long. Germline loops: CDR1 SGHNT, CDR2 YYREEE (reference sequence). CDR3 in amino acids: CASSFQYSDEQFF. CDR3 nucleotides: TGTGCCAGCAGCTTCCAGTATTCGGATGAGCAGTTCTTC.

V usage is TRBV19 and J usage is TRBJ2-7, with 11 bases lining up with TRBD1. The CDR3 length is 17 residues. Germline loops: CDR1 LNHDA, CDR2 SQIVND (reference sequence). The junction had 11 bases not matched to a gene; V was cut back by 3 bases and J by 4 bases. The CDR3: CASSMRSFRDRGYEQYF. CDR3 DNA sequence: TGTGCCAGTAGTATGCGTTCGTTCCGGGACAGGGGGTACGAGCAGTACTTC.